This TCR beta chain emerged from a study of control samples from healthy donors and cancer patients. Looked up from germline, CDR1 is LNHDA and CDR2 is SQIVND (reference sequence). CDR3 size: 14 residues. Between the trimmed V and J ends, which lost 2 bases and 3 bases, there was a span of 9 bases. The table came from immunoSEQ multiplex PCR; TCRdb's copy has only in-frame clones and leaves some out. The sample contains fewer than 95,000 clones, about 88% of which appear only once. Sequenced: blood. The rearrangement uses TRBV19 and TRBJ2-3; perhaps D is TRBD1 or TRBD2 (5 bases each). The clonotype was recovered from a woman aged 45-65 years in good health. Here the CDR3 DNA reads TGTGCCAGTAGTATATACGAGGGGACAGATACGCAGTATTTT. Translated: CASSIYEGTDTQYF.